This is a list of T cell receptor beta chains from one sample in a study of blood T cells in healthy people across ages. TCRdb independently ran MiXCR on the 5' RACE reads; one entry per CDR3 protein. Here the sample spans hundreds of thousands of distinct CDR3 sequences, approximately 59% being singletons. The specimen was blood. These receptors were taken from a man aged 55 to 70 in good health. Each CDR3 is given with its conserved first and last residue. D genes are given only for firm matches. Rows may omit the clone size; those that give it use once, few, many or a size class.

CDR3nt: TGTGCCAGCAGCGTAGGAGGGTCTGGGAGCCCACAAGAGACCCAGTACTTC; CDR3aa: CASSVGGSGSPQETQYF; d_gene: -; v_gene: TRBV9; j_gene: TRBJ2-5; abundance: -
CDR3nt: TGCGCCAGCAGCTTGGTCGGACTGTCTGCTGGCGCCAACGTCCTGACTTTC; CDR3aa: CASSLVGLSAGANVLTF; d_gene: -; v_gene: TRBV5-1; j_gene: TRBJ2-6; abundance: -
CDR3nt: TGTGCCAGCAGCCAATCGGCAGAAACCTATGGCTACACCTTC; CDR3aa: CASSQSAETYGYTF; d_gene: -; v_gene: TRBV3-1; j_gene: TRBJ1-2; abundance: few
CDR3nt: TGTGCCAGCAGCAAAGCCTGGGGGGCGAACCAAGAGACCCAGTACTTC; CDR3aa: CASSKAWGANQETQYF; d_gene: -; v_gene: TRBV21-1; j_gene: TRBJ2-5; abundance: -
CDR3nt: TGTGCCATCAAAGGGACAGGATCCTACGAGCAGTACTTC; CDR3aa: CAIKGTGSYEQYF; d_gene: TRBD1; v_gene: TRBV10-3; j_gene: TRBJ2-7; abundance: once
CDR3nt: TGCAGCGTGAGGCGACTAAGGATAGAAGAGACCCAGTACTTC; CDR3aa: CSVRRLRIEETQYF; d_gene: -; v_gene: TRBV29-1; j_gene: TRBJ2-5; abundance: -
CDR3nt: TGTGCCAGTAGTACCTGGACACCTTCGACAACTAATGAAAAACTGTTTTTT; CDR3aa: CASSTWTPSTTNEKLFF; d_gene: -; v_gene: TRBV19; j_gene: TRBJ1-4; abundance: -
CDR3nt: TGTGCCAGCAATGATCCCAGGGGGTACGAGCAGTTCTTC; CDR3aa: CASNDPRGYEQFF; d_gene: TRBD1; v_gene: TRBV6-6; j_gene: TRBJ2-1; abundance: -
CDR3nt: TGTGCCAGCAGTCCTTGGGCAAAGGAGGAGACCCAGTACTTC; CDR3aa: CASSPWAKEETQYF; d_gene: -; v_gene: TRBV25-1; j_gene: TRBJ2-5; abundance: -
CDR3nt: TGTGCCGCCGGACAGGGAGGCTACAATGAGCAGTTCTTC; CDR3aa: CAAGQGGYNEQFF; d_gene: TRBD1; v_gene: TRBV10-3; j_gene: TRBJ2-1; abundance: -
CDR3nt: TGCAGTGCTCCCGGGACTCAAGAGACCCAGTACTTC; CDR3aa: CSAPGTQETQYF; d_gene: -; v_gene: TRBV20-1; j_gene: TRBJ2-5; abundance: -
CDR3nt: TGTGCCAGCAGCCCGGAATCGGTTGGGGCCAACGTCCTGACTTTC; CDR3aa: CASSPESVGANVLTF; d_gene: -; v_gene: TRBV7-9; j_gene: TRBJ2-6; abundance: -
CDR3nt: TGCAGCGTTGAAGATGCAATGACTAGCGGGGAGACCCAGTACTTC; CDR3aa: CSVEDAMTSGETQYF; d_gene: TRBD2; v_gene: TRBV29-1; j_gene: TRBJ2-5; abundance: -
CDR3nt: TGCGCCAGCATCTTCGGACTGGACCAAGAGACCCAGTACTTC; CDR3aa: CASIFGLDQETQYF; d_gene: -; v_gene: TRBV5-1; j_gene: TRBJ2-5; abundance: -
CDR3nt: TGCAGTGCTAGAGCTACTAGCAATGAGCAGTTCTTC; CDR3aa: CSARATSNEQFF; d_gene: -; v_gene: TRBV20-1; j_gene: TRBJ2-1; abundance: -
CDR3nt: TGCGCCAGCAGCCAAGAGGAGGGCCGTCGCTACGAGCAGTTCTTC; CDR3aa: CASSQEEGRRYEQFF; d_gene: -; v_gene: TRBV4-1; j_gene: TRBJ2-1; abundance: -
CDR3nt: TGTGCCATCAACCCAGGACAGGGTGAAAACAATGAGCAGTTCTTC; CDR3aa: CAINPGQGENNEQFF; d_gene: TRBD1; v_gene: TRBV12-3/TRBV12-4; j_gene: TRBJ2-1; abundance: -
CDR3nt: TGCAGCGTTGAAGAACACTACAATGAGCAGTTCTTC; CDR3aa: CSVEEHYNEQFF; d_gene: -; v_gene: TRBV29-1; j_gene: TRBJ2-1; abundance: few
CDR3nt: TGCAGTGCTAGAGATTATCGCGCAGATACGCAGTATTTT; CDR3aa: CSARDYRADTQYF; d_gene: -; v_gene: TRBV20-1; j_gene: TRBJ2-3; abundance: -
CDR3nt: TGTGCCAGCAGCTTGGGGACGGGGCGTCTTGGGGATACGCAGTATTTT; CDR3aa: CASSLGTGRLGDTQYF; d_gene: -; v_gene: TRBV11-2; j_gene: TRBJ2-3; abundance: -
CDR3nt: TGTGCCAGCAGCCCCGGGGCTTACAATGAGCAGTTCTTC; CDR3aa: CASSPGAYNEQFF; d_gene: -; v_gene: TRBV11-2; j_gene: TRBJ2-1; abundance: few
CDR3nt: TGCAGTGCTAGAGTAGCAGCCCAAGAGACCCAGTACTTC; CDR3aa: CSARVAAQETQYF; d_gene: -; v_gene: TRBV20-1; j_gene: TRBJ2-5; abundance: -
CDR3nt: TGTGCCAGCAGCTTGGCCGGGACAGGTCTCGACAACTATGGCTACACCTTC; CDR3aa: CASSLAGTGLDNYGYTF; d_gene: TRBD1; v_gene: TRBV5-5; j_gene: TRBJ1-2; abundance: -
CDR3nt: TGTGCCAGCAGTGCTCATTCAGGGGCCGGGGCCAACGTCCTGACTTTC; CDR3aa: CASSAHSGAGANVLTF; d_gene: -; v_gene: TRBV6-1; j_gene: TRBJ2-6; abundance: -
CDR3nt: TGTGCCAGCAGTTTAAGACAGCCCAACACTGAAGCTTTCTTT; CDR3aa: CASSLRQPNTEAFF; d_gene: -; v_gene: TRBV12-3/TRBV12-4; j_gene: TRBJ1-1; abundance: once
CDR3nt: TGTGCCAGCAGCGTAGGGCAGGGGGCCCTCAATGAGCAGTTCTTC; CDR3aa: CASSVGQGALNEQFF; d_gene: TRBD1; v_gene: TRBV9; j_gene: TRBJ2-1; abundance: -
CDR3nt: TGTGCCAGCAGTGCCTGGGGCTATGGCCACACCTTC; CDR3aa: CASSAWGYGHTF; d_gene: -; v_gene: TRBV25-1; j_gene: TRBJ1-2; abundance: -
CDR3nt: TGCAGCGTTGAAGAGAAGAGCAACGGGGGCTACACCTTC; CDR3aa: CSVEEKSNGGYTF; d_gene: -; v_gene: TRBV29-1; j_gene: TRBJ1-2; abundance: -
CDR3nt: TGTGCCAGCAGTTCCCGAGTGGGGAGCACAGATACGCAGTATTTT; CDR3aa: CASSSRVGSTDTQYF; d_gene: -; v_gene: TRBV6-6; j_gene: TRBJ2-3; abundance: once
CDR3nt: TGTGCCAGCAGCGAGACAGGGGCGGGCGAAAAACTGTTTTTT; CDR3aa: CASSETGAGEKLFF; d_gene: TRBD1; v_gene: TRBV7-9; j_gene: TRBJ1-4; abundance: -
CDR3nt: TGTGCCAGCATGGAGGGGTTCACCTACGAGCAGTACTTC; CDR3aa: CASMEGFTYEQYF; d_gene: -; v_gene: TRBV6-6; j_gene: TRBJ2-7; abundance: -
CDR3nt: TGCGCCAGCAGCTTGGGAGGGACAGGGTCTTCACCCCTCCACTTT; CDR3aa: CASSLGGTGSSPLHF; d_gene: TRBD1; v_gene: TRBV5-1; j_gene: TRBJ1-6; abundance: once
CDR3nt: TGTGCCAGCAGTTACGGGACTAGCGGGAATGAGCAGTTCTTC; CDR3aa: CASSYGTSGNEQFF; d_gene: TRBD2; v_gene: TRBV6-2/TRBV6-3; j_gene: TRBJ2-1; abundance: few
CDR3nt: TGCAGTGCTAGTCTGGGCCGAGATACGCAGTATTTT; CDR3aa: CSASLGRDTQYF; d_gene: -; v_gene: TRBV20-1; j_gene: TRBJ2-3; abundance: -
CDR3nt: TGTGCCAGCAGTTTACTTGCGGGGGGGAACACCGGGGAGCTGTTTTTT; CDR3aa: CASSLLAGGNTGELFF; d_gene: TRBD2; v_gene: TRBV27; j_gene: TRBJ2-2; abundance: -
CDR3nt: TGTGCCAGCAGAGAGCACGGGACAGCAAACTATGGCTACACCTTC; CDR3aa: CASREHGTANYGYTF; d_gene: TRBD1; v_gene: TRBV11-2; j_gene: TRBJ1-2; abundance: -
CDR3nt: TGTGCCAGCAGCCAAGTGCTAGGGGATTGGGAGACCCAGTACTTC; CDR3aa: CASSQVLGDWETQYF; d_gene: -; v_gene: TRBV14; j_gene: TRBJ2-5; abundance: -
CDR3nt: TGTGCCATCGATCTAGCGGGGAAAAGACAAGAGACCCAGTACTTC; CDR3aa: CAIDLAGKRQETQYF; d_gene: TRBD2; v_gene: TRBV2; j_gene: TRBJ2-5; abundance: -
CDR3nt: TGCAGCGTTGAGCCCGCGACAGACTATGGCTACACCTTC; CDR3aa: CSVEPATDYGYTF; d_gene: -; v_gene: TRBV29-1; j_gene: TRBJ1-2; abundance: -
CDR3nt: TGTGCCACCGAGCAGGGCTATGGCTACACCTTC; CDR3aa: CATEQGYGYTF; d_gene: -; v_gene: TRBV7-9; j_gene: TRBJ1-2; abundance: -
CDR3nt: TGCAGTGCTAGAGACGCAGGGAAGACAGATACGCAGTATTTT; CDR3aa: CSARDAGKTDTQYF; d_gene: -; v_gene: TRBV20-1; j_gene: TRBJ2-3; abundance: few
CDR3nt: TGCGCCAGCAGCCAAGATCACCCCACCGGGGAGCTGTTTTTT; CDR3aa: CASSQDHPTGELFF; d_gene: -; v_gene: TRBV4-1; j_gene: TRBJ2-2; abundance: -
CDR3nt: TGTGCCAGCAGACCCGACAGGACTTCGGGCTACACCTTC; CDR3aa: CASRPDRTSGYTF; d_gene: -; v_gene: TRBV6-2/TRBV6-3; j_gene: TRBJ1-2; abundance: -
CDR3nt: TGCGCCAGCAGCTTGGAAGGGACAGGGGTCAATGAGCAGTTCTTC; CDR3aa: CASSLEGTGVNEQFF; d_gene: TRBD1; v_gene: TRBV5-1; j_gene: TRBJ2-1; abundance: -
CDR3nt: TGTGCCATCAGTGAGTCTGGGACAGGGGAGCGCACAGATACGCAGTATTTT; CDR3aa: CAISESGTGERTDTQYF; d_gene: TRBD1; v_gene: TRBV10-3; j_gene: TRBJ2-3; abundance: -
CDR3nt: TGTGCCAGCAGCGGTAGACTTTCACCCCTCCACTTT; CDR3aa: CASSGRLSPLHF; d_gene: -; v_gene: TRBV7-9; j_gene: TRBJ1-6; abundance: -